This TCR beta chain was documented in a study of blood T cell repertoires in COVID-19. Whole-study context: Acute-phase and convalescent COVID-19 samples originated in the United States, Italy and Spain. Sources were T cells, B-cell-depleted T cells, or PBMCs; the material itself was cDNA or gDNA.

Per the original methods: Estimation of nucleated cell counts relied on the amplification of reference gene primers. Profiling relied on immunoSEQ multiplex PCR, and the TCRdb table lists in-frame clones only, not all of them. V and J calls and clone size are as listed in that table; D and trimming were resolved from the DNA. The sample lists under 350,000 clones; roughly 85% were seen once. This CDR3 spans 16 amino acids. Germline V gene data show CDR1 as SNHLY and CDR2 as FYNNEI. V lost 10 bases to trimming and J lost 4 bases, with 24 bases between them. The sample was peripheral blood. J is TRBJ2-3 and V is TRBV2, with D possibly TRBD2 on 6 matching bases. This receptor was taken from a man between 60 and 75 years old who had recovered from COVID-19. This CDR3 is CAIPRGLPGEADTQYF. DNA of the CDR3: TGTGCCATCCCCCGCGGACTACCGGGGGAGGCAGATACGCAGTATTTT.